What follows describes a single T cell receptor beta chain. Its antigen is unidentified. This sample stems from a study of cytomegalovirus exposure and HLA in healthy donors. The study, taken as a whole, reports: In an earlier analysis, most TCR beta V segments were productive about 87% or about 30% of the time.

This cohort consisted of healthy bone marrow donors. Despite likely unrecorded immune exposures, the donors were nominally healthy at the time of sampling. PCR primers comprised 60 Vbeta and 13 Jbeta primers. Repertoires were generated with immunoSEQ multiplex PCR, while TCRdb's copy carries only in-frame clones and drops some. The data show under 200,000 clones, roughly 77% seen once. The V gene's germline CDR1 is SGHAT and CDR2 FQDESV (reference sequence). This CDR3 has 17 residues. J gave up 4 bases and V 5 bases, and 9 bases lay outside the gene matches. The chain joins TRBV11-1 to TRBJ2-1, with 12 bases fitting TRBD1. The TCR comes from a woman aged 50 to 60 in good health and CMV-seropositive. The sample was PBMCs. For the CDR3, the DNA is TGTGCCAGCAGCCAGGGGGACAGGGGGCAGTTATACAATGAGCAGTTCTTC. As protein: CASSQGDRGQLYNEQFF.